This T cell receptor (beta chain) was obtained from a study of blood T cell repertoires in COVID-19 (dated by TCRdb to 2020 to 2022). Some background on the complete study: Samples from collaborators originated in the United States, Italy and Spain and spanned both the acute and convalescent phases of COVID-19. The material from the prospective study consisted of cDNA or gDNA derived from T cells, B-cell-depleted T cells, or PBMCs. Subjects who had been exposed to COVID-19, were actively infected with it, or had recovered from it provided the deeply sampled blood TCRbeta repertoires that made up the dataset. A freely available public database, intended as a resource for researchers studying the immune response to SARS-CoV-2, is where the repertoires were released. The samples were drawn from two sources: the first 160 participants of the ongoing ImmuneRACE study, and 950 to 1,500 subjects contributed by 6 global collaborators. A de-identified subject ID, COVID-19 status, age in years and sex were almost always included in the sample metadata. HLA class I and class II types, where available, came from metadata supplied by the sample provider rather than from assay-based typing.

The immunoSEQ Assay, a bias-controlled multiplex PCR, was used to amplify TCRbeta CDR3 regions from genomic DNA. Turning to the authors' computational methods: The number of nucleated cells in each sample was estimated from the amplification of reference gene primers within the assay. To quantify the absolute abundance of each unique TCRbeta CDR3 rearrangement, sequence reads were collapsed and filtered. For each sample, productive Simpson clonality was calculated as the square root of Simpson's diversity index across productive rearrangements. TCRdb took over this immuneACCESS table, retaining in-frame rearrangements with V and J assigned. Such tables are incomplete; in checked studies, under half of the missing clones stem from an unresolved V gene, and the remainder is unexplained. V and J calls plus clone size are reproduced from that table; the DNA served to infer D and trimming. The table for this sample lists roughly 300,000 clones; around 87% of them were counted only once. Together, the top ten hold less than 1.6% of the sample.

Remarks on this clone: Its antigen remains undetermined. No base-level quality is on record; no much larger clone is a single base apart.

Trimming takes 4 bases off V and 2 bases off J; junction bases not matched to a gene: 0. The germline V gene (reference sequence) gives CDR1 as LGHDT and CDR2 as YNNKEL. The CDR3 holds 14 amino acids from the cysteine to the phenylalanine. Only the CDR3 region is kept as DNA, spanning 42 bases read in frame from base 1. Overall study results and their limits: The quantity of clinical and demographic metadata differed by source and by participant and was supplied without curation.

Samples from volunteer blood donors who had recovered from COVID-19 were contributed by a second Seattle source. The collaborating institutions used their own protocols to collect whole blood in K2EDTA tubes. For TCRbeta analysis, collaborators shipped samples in one of three forms: frozen whole blood, isolated PBMCs, or DNA extracted from either of those sample types. This receptor was obtained from a woman aged 40-49 years who had recovered from COVID-19. The sample taken for sequencing was peripheral blood. The rearranged segments are TRBV3-1 (or the pseudogene TRBV3-2) and TRBJ1-1, and TRBD1 aligns with 11 junction nucleotides. The nucleotides are TGTGCCAGCAGCCGGACAGGGGGCAACACTGAAGCTTTCTTT. It translates as CASSRTGGNTEAFF.